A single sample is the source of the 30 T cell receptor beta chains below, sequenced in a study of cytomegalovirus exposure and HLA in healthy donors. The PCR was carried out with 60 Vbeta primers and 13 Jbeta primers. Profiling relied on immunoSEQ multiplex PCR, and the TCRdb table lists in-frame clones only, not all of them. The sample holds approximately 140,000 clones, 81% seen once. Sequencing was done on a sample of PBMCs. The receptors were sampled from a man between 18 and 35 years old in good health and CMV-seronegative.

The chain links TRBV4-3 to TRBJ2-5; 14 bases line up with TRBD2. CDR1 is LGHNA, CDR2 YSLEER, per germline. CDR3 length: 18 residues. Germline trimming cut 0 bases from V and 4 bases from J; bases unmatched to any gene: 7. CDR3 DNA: TGCGCCAGCAGCCAAGACCTGGGCGGACTAGCGGGGGGAGAGACCCAGTACTTC. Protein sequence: CASSQDLGGLAGGETQYF.

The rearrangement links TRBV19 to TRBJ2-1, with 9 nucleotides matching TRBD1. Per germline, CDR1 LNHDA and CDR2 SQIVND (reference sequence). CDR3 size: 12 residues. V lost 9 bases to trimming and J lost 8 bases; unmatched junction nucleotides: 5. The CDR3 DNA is TGTGCCAGCCGGAACAGGGGGCATGAGCAGTTCTTC. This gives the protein CASRNRGHEQFF.

CDR3 protein: CASSSDRVREKLFF. CDR3 sequence (DNA): TGTGCCAGCAGCTCCGACAGGGTACGGGAAAAACTGTTTTTT. The chain links TRBV5-8 to TRBJ1-4; 7 bases are shared with TRBD1. V lost 3 bases, J lost 8 bases, and 7 bases stayed unmatched. This CDR3 spans 14 amino acids. Germline CDR1 reads SGHTS; CDR2 reads YDEGEE.

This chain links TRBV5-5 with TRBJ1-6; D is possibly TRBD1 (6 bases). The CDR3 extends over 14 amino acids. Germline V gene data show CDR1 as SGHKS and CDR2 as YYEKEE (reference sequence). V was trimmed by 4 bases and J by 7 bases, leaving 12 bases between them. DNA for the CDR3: TGTGCCAGCAGCCTCCGTGGACAGAATTCACCCCTCCACTTT. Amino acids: CASSLRGQNSPLHF.

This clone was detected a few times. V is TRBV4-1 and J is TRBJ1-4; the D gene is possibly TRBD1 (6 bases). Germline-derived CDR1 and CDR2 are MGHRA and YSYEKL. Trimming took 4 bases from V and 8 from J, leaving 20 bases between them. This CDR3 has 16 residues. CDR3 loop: CASSPLVSGVGEKLFF. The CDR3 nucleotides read TGCGCCAGCAGCCCCTTGGTGTCAGGGGTAGGCGAAAAACTGTTTTTT.

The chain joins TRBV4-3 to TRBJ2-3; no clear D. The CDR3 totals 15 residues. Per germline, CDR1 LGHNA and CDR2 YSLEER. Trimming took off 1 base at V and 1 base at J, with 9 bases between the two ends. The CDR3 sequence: CASSQAESGTDTQYF. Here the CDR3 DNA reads TGCGCCAGCAGCCAAGCGGAGTCTGGCACAGATACGCAGTATTTT.

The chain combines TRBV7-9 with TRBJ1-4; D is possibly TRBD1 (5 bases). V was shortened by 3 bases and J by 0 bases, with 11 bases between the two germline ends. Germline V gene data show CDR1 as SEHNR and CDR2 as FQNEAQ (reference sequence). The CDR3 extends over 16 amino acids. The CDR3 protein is CASSFGGTATNEKLFF. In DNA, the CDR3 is TGTGCCAGCAGCTTCGGGGGTACTGCAACTAATGAAAAACTGTTTTTT.

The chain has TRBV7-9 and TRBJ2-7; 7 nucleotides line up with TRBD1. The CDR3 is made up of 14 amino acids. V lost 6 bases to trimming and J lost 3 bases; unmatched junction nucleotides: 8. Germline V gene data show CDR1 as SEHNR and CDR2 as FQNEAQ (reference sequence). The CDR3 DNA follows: TGTGCCAGCAGAGGGACAGCCGTCAGCTACGAGCAGTACTTC. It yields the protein CASRGTAVSYEQYF. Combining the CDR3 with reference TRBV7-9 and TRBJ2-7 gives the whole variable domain DTGVSQNPRHKITKRGQNVTFRCDPISEHNRLYWYRQTLGQGPEFLTYFQNEAQLEKSRLLSDRFSAERPKGSFSTLEIQRTEQGDSAMYLCASRGTAVSYEQYFGPGTRLTVT.

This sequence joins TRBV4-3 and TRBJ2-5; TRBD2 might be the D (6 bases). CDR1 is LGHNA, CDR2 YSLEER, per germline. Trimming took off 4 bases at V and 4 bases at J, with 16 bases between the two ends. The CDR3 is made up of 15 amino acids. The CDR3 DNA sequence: TGCGCCAGCAGCCTGGGACTTGCCCCGGGAGAGACCCAGTACTTC. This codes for CASSLGLAPGETQYF.

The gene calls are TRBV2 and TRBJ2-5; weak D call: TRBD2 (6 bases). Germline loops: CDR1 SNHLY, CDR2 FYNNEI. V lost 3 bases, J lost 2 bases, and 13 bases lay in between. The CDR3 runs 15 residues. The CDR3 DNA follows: TGTGCCAGCAGTGACGGGGGACTCACTCAAGAGACCCAGTACTTC. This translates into CASSDGGLTQETQYF.

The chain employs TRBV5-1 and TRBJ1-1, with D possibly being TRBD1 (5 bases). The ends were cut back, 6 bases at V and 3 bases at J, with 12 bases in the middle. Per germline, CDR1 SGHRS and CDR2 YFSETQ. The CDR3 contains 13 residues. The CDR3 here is CASKEGVDTEAFF. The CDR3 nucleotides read TGCGCCAGCAAGGAAGGGGTGGACACTGAAGCTTTCTTT.

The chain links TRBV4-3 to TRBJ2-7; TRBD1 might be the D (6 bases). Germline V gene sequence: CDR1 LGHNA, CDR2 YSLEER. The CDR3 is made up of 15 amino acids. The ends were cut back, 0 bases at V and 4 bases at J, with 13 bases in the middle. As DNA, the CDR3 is TGCGCCAGCAGCCAAGATCCCCAGGGGATATACGAGCAGTACTTC. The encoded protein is CASSQDPQGIYEQYF.

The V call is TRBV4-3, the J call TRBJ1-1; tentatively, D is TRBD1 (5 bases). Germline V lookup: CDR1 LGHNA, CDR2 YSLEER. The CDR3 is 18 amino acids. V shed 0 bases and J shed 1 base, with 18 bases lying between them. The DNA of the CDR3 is TGCGCCAGCAGCCAAGATGGGTTCAGCAGGGTACCGAACACTGAAGCTTTCTTT. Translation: CASSQDGFSRVPNTEAFF.

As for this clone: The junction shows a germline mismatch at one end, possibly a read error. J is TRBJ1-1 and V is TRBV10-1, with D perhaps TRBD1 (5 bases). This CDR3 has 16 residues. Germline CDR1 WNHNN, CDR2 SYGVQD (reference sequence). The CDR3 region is CASNRQIGVMKTEAFF. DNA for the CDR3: TGCGCCAGCAATCGACAGATCGGTGTCATGAAAACTGAAGCTTTCTTT.

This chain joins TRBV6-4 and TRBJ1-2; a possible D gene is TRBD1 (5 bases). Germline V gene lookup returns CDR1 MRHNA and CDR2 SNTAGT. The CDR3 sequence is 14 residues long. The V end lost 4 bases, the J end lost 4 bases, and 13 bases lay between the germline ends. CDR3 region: CASSVDFGGYGYTF. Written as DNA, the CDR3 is TGTGCCAGCAGTGTGGATTTCGGGGGCTATGGCTACACCTTC.

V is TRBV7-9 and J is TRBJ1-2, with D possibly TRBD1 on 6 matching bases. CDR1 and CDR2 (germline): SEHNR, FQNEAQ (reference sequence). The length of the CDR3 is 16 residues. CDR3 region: CTTTRDRSSVSYGYTF. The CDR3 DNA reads TGTACCACCACCAGAGACAGGAGTTCGGTGTCCTATGGCTACACCTTC.

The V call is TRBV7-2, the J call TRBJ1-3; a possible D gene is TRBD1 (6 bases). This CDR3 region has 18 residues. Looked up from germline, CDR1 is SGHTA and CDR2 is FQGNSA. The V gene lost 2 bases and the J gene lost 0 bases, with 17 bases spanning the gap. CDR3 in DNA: TGTGCCAGCAGCTTACTTAATCGACAGGCTAGCTCTGGAAACACCATATATTTT. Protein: CASSLLNRQASSGNTIYF.

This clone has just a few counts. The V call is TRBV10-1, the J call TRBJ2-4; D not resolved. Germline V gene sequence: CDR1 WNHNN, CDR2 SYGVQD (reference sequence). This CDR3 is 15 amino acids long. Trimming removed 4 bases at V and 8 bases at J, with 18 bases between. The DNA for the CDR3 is TGCGCCAGCAGTGCCCTTGAGGCCTTGGTTGACATTCAGTACTTC. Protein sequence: CASSALEALVDIQYF.

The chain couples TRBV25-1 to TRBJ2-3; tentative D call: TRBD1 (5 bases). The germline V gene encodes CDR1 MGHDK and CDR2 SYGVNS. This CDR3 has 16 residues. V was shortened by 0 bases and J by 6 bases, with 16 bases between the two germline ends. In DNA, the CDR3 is TGTGCCAGCAGTGAATATTTCGGTACGAAGGGGGATACGCAGTATTTT. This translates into CASSEYFGTKGDTQYF.

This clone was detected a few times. CDR3 in amino acids: CASSGGRLSSYEQYF. CDR3 DNA: TGTGCCAGCAGTGGGGGCCGACTGAGCTCCTACGAGCAGTACTTC. This chain links TRBV6-1 with TRBJ2-7; D possibly corresponds to TRBD1 (5 bases). Germline values: CDR1 MNHNS, CDR2 SASEGT. The CDR3 is 15 amino acids. The V end was cut by 4 bases, the J end by 0 bases, with 13 bases between.

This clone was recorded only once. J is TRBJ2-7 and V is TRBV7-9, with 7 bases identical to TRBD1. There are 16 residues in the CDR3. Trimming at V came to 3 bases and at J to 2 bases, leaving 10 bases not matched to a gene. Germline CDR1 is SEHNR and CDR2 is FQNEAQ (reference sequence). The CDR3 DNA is TGTGCCAGCAGCTTCCGGGACAGCGGTGTCCCCTACGAGCAGTACTTC. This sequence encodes CASSFRDSGVPYEQYF.

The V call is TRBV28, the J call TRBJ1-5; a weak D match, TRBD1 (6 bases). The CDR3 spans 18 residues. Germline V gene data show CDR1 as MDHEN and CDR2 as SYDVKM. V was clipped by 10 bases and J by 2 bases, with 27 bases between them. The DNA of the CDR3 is TGTGCCACCATAGAGAGGCAGGGGCTTTGGATAGGCAATCAGCCCCAGCATTTT. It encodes CATIERQGLWIGNQPQHF.

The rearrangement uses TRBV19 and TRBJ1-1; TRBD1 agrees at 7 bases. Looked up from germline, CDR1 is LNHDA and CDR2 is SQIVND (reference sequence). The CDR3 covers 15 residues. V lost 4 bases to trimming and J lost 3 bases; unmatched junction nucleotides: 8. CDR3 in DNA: TGTGCCAGTAGTACACACAGGGGTTTGGACACTGAAGCTTTCTTT. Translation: CASSTHRGLDTEAFF.

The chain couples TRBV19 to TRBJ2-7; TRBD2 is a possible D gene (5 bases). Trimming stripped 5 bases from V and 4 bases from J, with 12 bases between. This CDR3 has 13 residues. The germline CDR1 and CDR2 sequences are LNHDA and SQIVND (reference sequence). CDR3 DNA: TGTGCCAGTAGTGCCGGACCGGGATACGAGCAGTACTTC. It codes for CASSAGPGYEQYF.

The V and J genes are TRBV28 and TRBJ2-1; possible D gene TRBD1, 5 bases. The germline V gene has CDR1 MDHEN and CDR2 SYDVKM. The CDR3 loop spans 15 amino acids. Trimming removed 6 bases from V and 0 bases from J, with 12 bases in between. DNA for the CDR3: TGTGCCAGCAGATCCCCAGGGTCCTCCTACAATGAGCAGTTCTTC. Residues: CASRSPGSSYNEQFF. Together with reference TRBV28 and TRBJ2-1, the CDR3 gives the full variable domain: DVKVTQSSRYLVKRTGEKVFLECVQDMDHENMFWYRQDPGLGLRLIYFSYDVKMKEKGDIPEGYSVSREKKERFSLILESASTNQTSMYLCASRSPGSSYNEQFFGPGTRLTVL.

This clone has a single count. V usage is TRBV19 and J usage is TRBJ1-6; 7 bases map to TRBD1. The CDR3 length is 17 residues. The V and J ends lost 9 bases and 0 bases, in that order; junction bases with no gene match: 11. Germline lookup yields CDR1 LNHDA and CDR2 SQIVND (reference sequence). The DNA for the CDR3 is TGTGCCAGCACCGACAGGGTGGGGAGCTCCTATAATTCACCCCTCCACTTT. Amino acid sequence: CASTDRVGSSYNSPLHF.

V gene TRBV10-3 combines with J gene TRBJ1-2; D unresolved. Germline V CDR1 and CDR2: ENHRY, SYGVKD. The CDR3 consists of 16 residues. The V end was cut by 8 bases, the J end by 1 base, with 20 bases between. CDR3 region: CAIGWSLLRLNYGYTF. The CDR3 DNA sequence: TGTGCCATCGGCTGGAGTCTCCTACGCCTTAACTATGGCTACACCTTC.

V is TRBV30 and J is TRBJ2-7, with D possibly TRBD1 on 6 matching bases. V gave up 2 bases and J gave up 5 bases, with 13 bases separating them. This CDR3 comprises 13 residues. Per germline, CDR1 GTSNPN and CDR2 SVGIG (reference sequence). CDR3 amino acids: CAWSLTGMDEQYF. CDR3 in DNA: TGTGCCTGGAGTTTAACAGGGATGGACGAGCAGTACTTC. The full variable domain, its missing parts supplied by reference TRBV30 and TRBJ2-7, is SQTIHQWPATLVQPVGSPLSLECTVEGTSNPNLYWYRQAAGRGLQLLFYSVGIGQISSEVPQNLSASRPQDRQFILSSKKLLLSDSGFYLCAWSLTGMDEQYFGPGTRLTVT.

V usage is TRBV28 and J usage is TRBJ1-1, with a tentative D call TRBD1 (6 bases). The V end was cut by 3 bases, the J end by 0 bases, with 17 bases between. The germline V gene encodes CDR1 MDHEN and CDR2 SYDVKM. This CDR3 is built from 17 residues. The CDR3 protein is CASSFVQGMFMNTEAFF. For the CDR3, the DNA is TGTGCCAGCAGTTTTGTCCAGGGGATGTTTATGAACACTGAAGCTTTCTTT.

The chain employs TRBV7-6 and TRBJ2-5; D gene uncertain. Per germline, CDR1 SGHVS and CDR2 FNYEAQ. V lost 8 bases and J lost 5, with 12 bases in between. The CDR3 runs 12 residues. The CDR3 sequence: CASGRGRETQYF. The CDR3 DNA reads TGTGCCAGCGGTAGAGGAAGGGAGACCCAGTACTTC.